A selection of T cell receptor beta chains follows, all from one sample in a study of blood T cell repertoires in COVID-19. Profiled with immunoSEQ multiplex PCR; TCRdb holds only in-frame clones, not every one. The profile shows about 120,000 clones, 82% of them singletons. The sample consisted of peripheral blood. The receptors originated from a human donor in a cohort sampled during active COVID-19. CDR3s include the opening cysteine and the closing phenylalanine or tryptophan. A D gene is named only where the DNA matches it firmly. Size tells how often a clone was seen (once, few, many) or the class of an expanded clone, and some rows leave it out.

j_gene: TRBJ2-5
d_gene: NA
abundance: few
v_gene: TRBV6-1
CDR3aa: CASSEHTSSQETQYF
CDR3nt: TGTGCCAGCAGTGAACACACCTCCAGCCAAGAGACCCAGTACTTC

j_gene: TRBJ2-3
d_gene: TRBD1
abundance: NA
v_gene: TRBV3-1/TRBV3-2
CDR3aa: CASSRTGGPDTQYF
CDR3nt: TGTGCCAGCAGCCGGACAGGGGGCCCCGATACGCAGTATTTT

j_gene: TRBJ2-2
d_gene: NA
abundance: NA
v_gene: TRBV5-1
CDR3aa: CASKWTDTGELFF
CDR3nt: TGCGCCAGCAAATGGACAGACACCGGGGAGCTGTTTTTT

j_gene: TRBJ1-6
d_gene: TRBD1
abundance: NA
v_gene: TRBV6-1
CDR3aa: CASSESLQGPWSPLHF
CDR3nt: TGTGCCAGCAGTGAAAGCCTACAGGGGCCCTGGTCACCCCTCCACTTT

j_gene: TRBJ2-5
d_gene: TRBD2
abundance: NA
v_gene: TRBV3-1/TRBV3-2
CDR3aa: CASSQGTSGVYQETQYF
CDR3nt: TGTGCCAGCAGCCAAGGAACTAGCGGAGTGTACCAAGAGACCCAGTACTTC

j_gene: TRBJ1-2
d_gene: TRBD1
abundance: NA
v_gene: TRBV19
CDR3aa: CASTQGTGADYGYTF
CDR3nt: TGTGCCAGTACCCAAGGGACAGGGGCGGACTATGGCTACACCTTC

j_gene: TRBJ2-1
d_gene: TRBD2
abundance: few
v_gene: TRBV7-2
CDR3aa: CASSLGGRADNEQFF
CDR3nt: TGTGCCAGCAGCTTAGGAGGGAGGGCGGATAATGAGCAGTTCTTC

j_gene: TRBJ2-3
d_gene: NA
abundance: NA
v_gene: TRBV29-1
CDR3aa: CSVAGWGGGTDTQYF
CDR3nt: TGCAGCGTTGCAGGCTGGGGCGGGGGCACAGATACGCAGTATTTT

j_gene: TRBJ2-7
d_gene: NA
abundance: NA
v_gene: TRBV7-9
CDR3aa: CASSPLGQTGYEQYF
CDR3nt: TGTGCCAGCAGCCCTCTCGGACAGACCGGCTACGAGCAGTACTTC

j_gene: TRBJ2-7
d_gene: TRBD1
abundance: NA
v_gene: TRBV24-1
CDR3aa: CATSDWTGGEQYF
CDR3nt: TGTGCCACCAGTGATTGGACAGGTGGCGAGCAGTACTTC

j_gene: TRBJ2-3
d_gene: TRBD2
abundance: NA
v_gene: TRBV7-2
CDR3aa: CASSPGGINTDTQYF
CDR3nt: TGTGCCAGCAGCCCCGGGGGGATAAACACAGATACGCAGTATTTT

j_gene: TRBJ2-3
d_gene: NA
abundance: NA
v_gene: TRBV5-5
CDR3aa: CASSFGASESTDTQYF
CDR3nt: TGTGCCAGCAGCTTTGGGGCCAGCGAGAGCACAGATACGCAGTATTTT

j_gene: TRBJ2-2
d_gene: TRBD1
abundance: NA
v_gene: TRBV6-6
CDR3aa: CASNPGDRATGELFF
CDR3nt: TGTGCCAGCAACCCGGGGGACAGGGCTACCGGGGAGCTGTTTTTT

j_gene: TRBJ1-1
d_gene: TRBD1
abundance: few
v_gene: TRBV6-1
CDR3aa: CASSDFNRGTEAFF
CDR3nt: TGTGCCAGCAGTGATTTTAACAGGGGAACTGAAGCTTTCTTT

j_gene: TRBJ1-1
d_gene: NA
abundance: NA
v_gene: TRBV7-9
CDR3aa: CASSPVGLNTEAFF
CDR3nt: TGTGCCAGCAGCCCGGTCGGGTTGAACACTGAAGCTTTCTTT

j_gene: TRBJ1-1
d_gene: NA
abundance: once
v_gene: TRBV9
CDR3aa: CASSVGAGSWAAFF
CDR3nt: TGTGCCAGCAGCGTAGGTGCAGGGTCTTGGGCGGCTTTCTTT

j_gene: TRBJ2-7
d_gene: TRBD1
abundance: NA
v_gene: TRBV19
CDR3aa: CASSNTGTGEREQYF
CDR3nt: TGTGCCAGTAGTAACACCGGGACAGGGGAACGGGAGCAGTACTTC

j_gene: TRBJ2-7
d_gene: TRBD1
abundance: NA
v_gene: TRBV28
CDR3aa: CASSLTGTALEEQYF
CDR3nt: TGTGCCAGCAGTTTAACCGGGACAGCCCTTGAGGAGCAGTACTTC

j_gene: TRBJ2-7
d_gene: TRBD2
abundance: NA
v_gene: TRBV28
CDR3aa: CASKRGGSYEQYF
CDR3nt: TGTGCCAGCAAGCGGGGGGGCTCCTACGAGCAGTACTTC

j_gene: TRBJ2-5
d_gene: NA
abundance: NA
v_gene: TRBV6-2/TRBV6-3
CDR3aa: CASSYRTGETQYF
CDR3nt: TGTGCCAGCAGTTACAGGACTGGGGAGACCCAGTACTTC

j_gene: TRBJ1-1
d_gene: NA
abundance: NA
v_gene: TRBV4-1
CDR3aa: CASSQVGGLVVTTEAFF
CDR3nt: TGCGCCAGCAGCCAAGTTGGAGGGTTGGTCGTTACCACTGAAGCTTTCTTT